These T cell receptor beta chains were read from a single sample in a study of T cells after yellow fever vaccination. One entry per CDR3 protein, called by TCRdb with MiXCR from the 5' RACE reads. The sample comprises around 610,000 distinct CDR3 sequences, less than 15% of which are singletons, and over 13% rests with the top ten. The sequenced sample was PBMCs, obtained on the day of the yellow fever booster vaccination. The receptors shown here come from a young man who received the YFV17D yellow fever vaccine. The CDR3 runs from the conserved cysteine through the conserved F or W. A D gene is named only where the DNA matches it firmly. Where a row states a size, it is once, few, many or the class of an expanded clone; other rows omit it.

v_call	clone_size	j_call	d_call	cdr3_nt	cdr3_aa
TRBV5-1	-	TRBJ2-3	TRBD2	TGCGCCAGCAAGACTAGCGGAACTACAAGCACAGATACGCAGTATTTT	CASKTSGTTSTDTQYF
TRBV6-5	-	TRBJ2-1	-	TGTGCCAGCAGTTACACGACGGGCCGTAATGAGCAGTTCTTC	CASSYTTGRNEQFF
TRBV20-1	-	TRBJ1-2	-	TGCAGTGCTAGAGCCCAGGGCGGGGACCACTATGGCTACACCTTC	CSARAQGGDHYGYTF
TRBV10-3	-	TRBJ2-3	TRBD2	TGTGCCATCAGTGATCGGCTAGCGGGAGGGGATACGCAGTATTTT	CAISDRLAGGDTQYF
TRBV29-1	many	TRBJ2-5	TRBD2	TGCAGCGGGGCTAGCGGGCAAGAGACCCAGTACTTC	CSGASGQETQYF
TRBV4-3	-	TRBJ1-1	TRBD1	TGCGCCAGCAGCCCCTCCACAGGGGGCGTTGGCACTGAAGCTTTCTTT	CASSPSTGGVGTEAFF
TRBV18	few	TRBJ2-1	TRBD2	TGTGCCAGCTCACCAGGGGCAGCGGGAAACAATGAGCAGTTCTTC	CASSPGAAGNNEQFF
TRBV28	-	TRBJ2-6	-	TGTGCCAGCAGTAATTTAAAGGGGAGAACCTCTGGGGCCAACGTCCTGACTTTC	CASSNLKGRTSGANVLTF
TRBV27	few	TRBJ2-3	-	TGTGCCAGCAGTCGCCGGTTTTCTAACACAGATACGCAGTATTTT	CASSRRFSNTDTQYF
TRBV30	few	TRBJ2-1	-	TGTGCCTGGAGGGGTGCAGGAGTCGGTCAGAAAGTTCTGTTCTTC	CAWRGAGVGQKVLFF
TRBV5-4	-	TRBJ2-2	TRBD2	TGTGCCAGCAGCTTGACTAGCGGGGACACCGGGGAGCTGTTTTTT	CASSLTSGDTGELFF
TRBV20-1	few	TRBJ2-7	TRBD2	TGCAGTGCTGATGGGACTAGCGTTTACGAGCAGTACTTC	CSADGTSVYEQYF
TRBV6-2/TRBV6-3	-	TRBJ1-3	-	TGTGCCAGCAGCCACTTGTCCGGCCGCGCTTGGAGTGGAAACACCATATATTTT	CASSHLSGRAWSGNTIYF
TRBV29-1	few	TRBJ1-2	-	TGCAGCGTTGGCGGGGGTATCAAAGGCTACACCTTC	CSVGGGIKGYTF
TRBV7-2	-	TRBJ2-1	TRBD2	TGTGCCAGCAGCTGGACTAGCGGGAGGGCCAATGAGCAGTTCTTC	CASSWTSGRANEQFF
TRBV10-3	-	TRBJ2-2	-	TGTGCCATGCGGTTGGAGTCGGACACCGGGGAGCTGTTTTTT	CAMRLESDTGELFF
TRBV6-1	-	TRBJ2-3	-	TGTGCCAGTCGCCGAAGCGACCGAAGCACAGATACGCAGTATTTT	CASRRSDRSTDTQYF
TRBV28	few	TRBJ1-1	-	TGTGCCAGCAGTTTGACGGGGAAAGAAGCTTTCTTT	CASSLTGKEAFF
TRBV4-3	-	TRBJ2-5	TRBD2	TGCGCCAGCAGCCAAGGTCCGGGACTAGCGGGTCGCGAGACCCAGTACTTC	CASSQGPGLAGRETQYF
TRBV7-9	-	TRBJ2-2	-	TGTGCCAGCAGCTTTGCCGACGCGAACACCGGGGAGCTGTTTTTT	CASSFADANTGELFF
TRBV7-9	many	TRBJ2-3	-	TGTGCCAGCCTCAGGGACGGCGCAGATACGCAGTATTTT	CASLRDGADTQYF
TRBV6-1	once	TRBJ2-1	TRBD1	TGTGCCAGCAGAAAGGGGGGGGGACAGGGGGACAATGAGCAGTTCTTC	CASRKGGGQGDNEQFF
TRBV11-2	few	TRBJ2-5	TRBD2	TGTGCCAGCAGCCCGATTTTGGCGGGAGTAGCAGAGACCCAGTACTTC	CASSPILAGVAETQYF
TRBV2	-	TRBJ1-5	-	TGTGCCAGCAGTGCGGACAGATATAGCAATCAGCCCCAGCATTTT	CASSADRYSNQPQHF
TRBV18	-	TRBJ1-5	-	TGTGCCAGCTCTCCCGAGGTCAATCAGCCCCAGCATTTT	CASSPEVNQPQHF
TRBV20-1	-	TRBJ2-3	TRBD2	TGCTGTGCTAGAAGCGGACTAGCGGCCAGGGGTACGCAGTATTTT	CCARSGLAARGTQYF
TRBV5-6	many	TRBJ2-1	TRBD1	TGTGCCAGCAGCTTGGCTTTCCTGCTGACAGGGAATGAGCAGTTCTTC	CASSLAFLLTGNEQFF
TRBV9	few	TRBJ2-7	-	TGTGCCAGCAGCGTAGGTGGCGGAGTCCCTCCCGGCGAGCAGTACTTC	CASSVGGGVPPGEQYF
TRBV7-8	-	TRBJ2-3	-	TGTGCCGGCAGCTTATGGGTCAGTGGGAGATCGGATACGCAGTATTTT	CAGSLWVSGRSDTQYF
TRBV5-4	few	TRBJ2-2	TRBD2	TGTGCCAGCAGGGAAAGAACTAGCGCCGCTCTCACCGGGGAGCTGTTTTTT	CASRERTSAALTGELFF
TRBV3-1	-	TRBJ2-7	TRBD1	TGTGCCAGCAGCCGTATCTCGGGACAGGGGGCAGGCGAGCAGTACTTC	CASSRISGQGAGEQYF
TRBV7-6	-	TRBJ2-6	-	TGTGCCAGCAAAACTCCCTCCGGGGCCAACGTCCTGACTTTC	CASKTPSGANVLTF
TRBV12-3/TRBV12-4	few	TRBJ2-5	-	TGTGCCAGCAGTTTTCGTATTTCAGCCCCATCGCAGACCCAGTACTTC	CASSFRISAPSQTQYF
TRBV12-3/TRBV12-4	few	TRBJ1-2	-	TGTGCCAGCAGTTTACAGGAAAGATATGGCTACACCTTC	CASSLQERYGYTF
TRBV7-2	-	TRBJ2-7	-	TGTGCCAGCAGCTTAGCGGGCGCGGCATCGTTGCGGGCGCTATACGAGCAGTACTTC	CASSLAGAASLRALYEQYF
TRBV12-3/TRBV12-4	-	TRBJ2-6	TRBD1	TGTGCCAGCTTTACCGGGACAGGGCCCTCCGTCCTGACTTTC	CASFTGTGPSVLTF
TRBV5-1	few	TRBJ2-7	TRBD2	TGCGCCAGCAGCCCCCAGATGGCGGGAGGGAGCTACGAGCAGTACTTC	CASSPQMAGGSYEQYF
TRBV3-1	-	TRBJ2-5	-	TGTGCCAGCAGCTCATTAGGGCAAGAGACCCAGTACTTC	CASSSLGQETQYF
TRBV18	-	TRBJ2-3	TRBD2	TGTGCCAGCTCACCACCGAGCGGGAGAATGACAGATACGCAGTATTTT	CASSPPSGRMTDTQYF
TRBV5-1	-	TRBJ1-2	TRBD1	TGCGCCAGCAGCTTCGGACAGGGAGGGAATGGCTACACCTTC	CASSFGQGGNGYTF
TRBV20-1	few	TRBJ1-2	-	TGCAGTGCTTCCGCGGCCGGCTATGGCTACACCTTC	CSASAAGYGYTF
TRBV7-2	-	TRBJ2-1	-	TGTGCCAGCAGCCCCGGAGGGAGCCCCGTATGTTTCTTC	CASSPGGSPVCFF
TRBV12-3/TRBV12-4	many	TRBJ2-2	TRBD1	TGTGCCAGCAGTTTATTGACAGGGGGGGAGCTGTTTTTT	CASSLLTGGELFF
TRBV7-2	few	TRBJ2-3	TRBD2	TGTGCCAGCAAGTCTAGCGGGAGACTCGCAGATACGCAGTATTTT	CASKSSGRLADTQYF
TRBV20-1	-	TRBJ2-4	TRBD2	TGCAGTGCTGGGACTAGCGGGAAGCCCAAAAACATTCAGTACTTC	CSAGTSGKPKNIQYF
TRBV12-3/TRBV12-4	-	TRBJ1-1	-	TGTGCCAGCAGTTCGGGGGCCGCGGTGGGCACTGAAGCTTTCTTT	CASSSGAAVGTEAFF
TRBV7-9	once	TRBJ2-5	TRBD1	TGTGCCAGCAGCTGGGAGACAGGGCTAGGGGAGACCCAGTACTTC	CASSWETGLGETQYF
TRBV5-4	few	TRBJ1-5	-	TGTGCCAGCAGCTTGGCCAGATCGTCAGGGGCCCAGCCCCAGCATTTT	CASSLARSSGAQPQHF
TRBV20-1	once	TRBJ2-7	TRBD2	TGCAGTGCTCTGCCAAGAGGTACTAGCGGGAGATGGACCTACGAGCAGCACTTC	CSALPRGTSGRWTYEQHF
TRBV20-1	few	TRBJ2-5	TRBD2	TGCAGTGTTATAGCGGGGATACAAGAGACCCAGTACTTC	CSVIAGIQETQYF
TRBV12-3/TRBV12-4	few	TRBJ2-7	-	TGTGCCAGCAGTTTAGGTGGTCTAGGGCTCGAGCAGTACTTC	CASSLGGLGLEQYF
TRBV25-1	-	TRBJ1-1	TRBD1	TGTGCCAGCCGCGGACAGGGGAGAGTAAAAGCTTTCTTT	CASRGQGRVKAFF
TRBV19	few	TRBJ2-1	TRBD2	TGTGCCAGTAGTATGAACTCGGGGAGGGCGGCTGAGCAGTTCTTC	CASSMNSGRAAEQFF
TRBV2	-	TRBJ2-1	TRBD2	TGTGCCAGCAGCGGGACTAGCGGGAGCAAGTACTACAATGAGCAGTTCTTC	CASSGTSGSKYYNEQFF
TRBV5-4	-	TRBJ1-6	TRBD1	TGTGCCAGCAGCTCGGGACAGGACAGAGAATCACCCCTCCACTTT	CASSSGQDRESPLHF
TRBV29-1	-	TRBJ2-2	-	TGCAGCGTTGTCTTCAGGACCACGAACACCGGGGAGCTGTTTTTT	CSVVFRTTNTGELFF
TRBV20-1	-	TRBJ2-7	-	TGCAGTGCTGAGAGAGGCTACGAGCAGTACTTC	CSAERGYEQYF
TRBV20-1	few	TRBJ1-2	-	TGCAGTGCTAGAGAAACGGGCGTATATGGCTACACCTTC	CSARETGVYGYTF
TRBV11-2	-	TRBJ2-4	-	TGTGCCAGCAGCCCACTTCCTTTGCCGGCCTTTCAGTACTTC	CASSPLPLPAFQYF